This T cell receptor beta chain was recovered during a study of shared clonotypes between healthy human individuals (dated by TCRdb to 2019 to 2021). Study-wide context: Two women and a few men aged 18 to 49 years were included in the cohort. Each donor's leukapheresis produced roughly between roughly 0.9 and 9 billion PBMCs. To increase sequencing depth and limit assay-specific biases, TCR repertoire library preparation and sequencing were carried out by different laboratories using diverse techniques. For each donor, CD4 naive and CD4 memory were each run on three plates, CD8 naive on two plates, and CD8 memory on one plate. To estimate repertoire size and how much clonotypes are shared between individuals, the study performed deep sequencing of blood TCR repertoires from roughly five healthy adults.

Overall results and qualifications from the work: When a few donors were compared, the shared fraction of clonotypes was about 5% for naive CD4, over 3% for naive CD8, roughly 2.5% for memory CD4, and roughly 0.43% for memory CD8. The small number of donors limited the genetic and exposure-history diversity represented. Compared with non-shared clonotypes, the clonotypes found in all four sorted-subset donors had higher generation probabilities. Sampling was restricted to blood, and TCR repertoires in tissue are likely to differ from TCR repertoires in blood. Pairwise subsampling led to the expectation that sequencing depth would affect the degree of clonotype sharing among donors. Incomplete sequencing was indicated by rarefaction of sorted-subset datasets, despite the large sequencing depth. Naive subsets generally had larger estimated clonotype richness than memory subsets did.

TCR CDR3 regions were amplified from genomic DNA by multiplex PCR using the deep immunoSEQ assay. Genomic DNA extracted from each cell subset was distributed evenly over all wells of several immunoSEQ 96-well plates, and each plate served as one replicate. Each replicate PCR for sorted subsets received about 220 ng genomic DNA, equal to about 30,000 T cell genomes. Purified libraries were measured with a Qubit 3.0 fluorometer, size-checked on a Bioanalyzer 2100, and measured again with the KAPA Library Quantification kit. Every immunoSEQ 96-well plate was sequenced on a separate single-read 150-cycle Illumina NextSeq 550 flow cell. Under the source paper's analysis protocol: Because only junctional sequences without quality scores were contained in the immunoSEQ output, filtering matching that applied to full-length reads could not be performed. To assign V/J genes and CDR3, sequences were annotated using PyIR, a Python wrapper for IgBLAST v1.9, with IMGT germline references. Any read was removed if the V/J assignment was weak (E-value above 1e-6), the CDR3 was missing, or the read contained stop codons, out-of-frame junctions, or ambiguous translated residues. V3J clonotypes were defined as sequences sharing an identical inferred V gene, J gene, and CDR3 amino acid sequence. Percentage overlap between repertoires was calculated by dividing the number of shared unique clonotypes by the size of the smaller repertoire. Three approaches were used to assess repertoire richness: RTK rarefaction, the Chao1 estimator, and Recon v2.1 estimates of unobserved clonotypes. Generation probabilities for all TCRbeta clonotypes obtained by the gDNA method from a few donors were computed using OLGA. TCRdb's version of the immuneACCESS table is confined to in-frame rearrangements and falls short of the full clone set. An unresolved V gene accounts for under half of the shortfall where checked; the remainder is of unknown origin. V, J and clone size are those of that table, while D and trimming were read from the DNA. Present in this sample are approximately 2.5 million clones, more than 90% of which were seen just once. The ten largest clones capture 0.13% to 0.15% of the sample.

The donors were healthy, HIV-negative adults who had no recently reported acute infections or vaccinations. Only Caucasian adults living in Nashville, Tennessee, USA were represented among the donors. CD4+ T cells were enriched by magnetic negative selection; naive cells were then positively selected on CD45RA, and the negative fraction formed the memory subset. After blood collection by leukapheresis, PBMCs were isolated using Ficoll-Histopaque density gradient centrifugation and then cryopreserved in the vapor phase of liquid nitrogen. Analytical flow cytometry was used to check the purity and quantity of each magnetically sorted T cell population. From each sorted fraction, genomic DNA was isolated and quantified by UV absorbance on a Nanodrop 2000c. Notes on this clone: No antigen is known for it. No quality values exist for individual bases; no much larger clone is one base distant.

The specimen sequenced was naive CD4+ T cells sorted from blood. The intended sense of this specimen's cell subset or site label: CD45RA+ positively selected. The source of this sequence is a man younger than 35 in good health.

The CDR3 region: CASSQDASGRGQETQYF. The DNA sequence follows: TGCGCCAGCAGCCAAGACGCTAGCGGGAGAGGGCAAGAGACCCAGTACTTC. The chain uses TRBV4-1 and TRBJ2-5, with 10 central nucleotides matching TRBD2. The CDR3 numbers 17 residues from cysteine through phenylalanine. The retained sequence is limited to the CDR3, 51 bases, with the frame set at the first base. The germline V gene encodes CDR1 MGHRA and CDR2 YSYEKL. Germline trimming amounts to 0 bases on V and 2 bases on J, with 6 as the count of junction bases outside the gene matches.